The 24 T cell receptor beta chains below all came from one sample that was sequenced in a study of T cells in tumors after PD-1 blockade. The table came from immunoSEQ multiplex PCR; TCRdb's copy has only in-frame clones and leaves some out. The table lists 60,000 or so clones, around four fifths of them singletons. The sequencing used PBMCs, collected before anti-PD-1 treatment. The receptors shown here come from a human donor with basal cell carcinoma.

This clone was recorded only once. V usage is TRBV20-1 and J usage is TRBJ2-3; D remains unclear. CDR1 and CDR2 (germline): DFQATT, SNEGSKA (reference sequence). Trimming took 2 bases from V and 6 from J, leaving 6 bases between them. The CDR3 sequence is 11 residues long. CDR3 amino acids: CSARTSDTQYF. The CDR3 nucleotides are TGCAGTGCTAGAACGTCGGATACGCAGTATTTT.

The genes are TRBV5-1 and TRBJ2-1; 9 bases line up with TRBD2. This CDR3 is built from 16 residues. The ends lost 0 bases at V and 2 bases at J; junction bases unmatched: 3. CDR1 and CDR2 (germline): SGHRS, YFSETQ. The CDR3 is CASSLEVAGAYNEQFF. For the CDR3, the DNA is TGCGCCAGCAGCTTGGAGGTAGCGGGGGCCTACAATGAGCAGTTCTTC. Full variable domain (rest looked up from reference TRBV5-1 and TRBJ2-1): KAGVTQTPRYLIKTRGQQVTLSCSPISGHRSVSWYQQTPGQGLQFLFEYFSETQRNKGNFPGRFSGRQFSNSRSEMNVSTLELGDSALYLCASSLEVAGAYNEQFFGPGTRLTVL.

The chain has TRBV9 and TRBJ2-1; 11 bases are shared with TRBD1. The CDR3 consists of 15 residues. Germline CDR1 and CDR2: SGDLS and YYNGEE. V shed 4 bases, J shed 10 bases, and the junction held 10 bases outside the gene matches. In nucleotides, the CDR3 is TGTGCCAGCAGCCCCCTGGACAGGGGGCTGGGGGAGCAGTTCTTC. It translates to CASSPLDRGLGEQFF.

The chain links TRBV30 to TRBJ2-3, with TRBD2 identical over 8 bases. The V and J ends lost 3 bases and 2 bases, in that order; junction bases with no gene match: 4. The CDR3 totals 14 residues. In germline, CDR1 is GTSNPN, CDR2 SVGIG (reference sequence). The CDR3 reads CAWRLAVNTDTQYF. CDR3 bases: TGTGCCTGGAGACTAGCGGTTAACACAGATACGCAGTATTTT.

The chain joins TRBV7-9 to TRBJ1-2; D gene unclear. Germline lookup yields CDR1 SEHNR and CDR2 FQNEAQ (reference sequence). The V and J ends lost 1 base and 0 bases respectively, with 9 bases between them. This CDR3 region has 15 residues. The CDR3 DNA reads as TGTGCCAGCAGCTTAGTCGGCGAAACTAACTATGGCTACACCTTC. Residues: CASSLVGETNYGYTF.

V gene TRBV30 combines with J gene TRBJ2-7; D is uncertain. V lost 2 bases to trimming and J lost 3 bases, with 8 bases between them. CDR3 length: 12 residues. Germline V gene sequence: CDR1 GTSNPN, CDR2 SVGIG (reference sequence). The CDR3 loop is CAWSSTSYEQYF. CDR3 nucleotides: TGTGCCTGGAGTAGCACAAGCTACGAGCAGTACTTC.

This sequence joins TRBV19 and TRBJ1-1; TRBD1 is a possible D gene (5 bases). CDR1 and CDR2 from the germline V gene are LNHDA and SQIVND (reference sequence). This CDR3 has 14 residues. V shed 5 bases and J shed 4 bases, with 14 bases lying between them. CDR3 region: CASSAGGWGTEAFF. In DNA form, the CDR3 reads TGTGCCAGTAGTGCTGGGGGGTGGGGCACTGAAGCTTTCTTT.

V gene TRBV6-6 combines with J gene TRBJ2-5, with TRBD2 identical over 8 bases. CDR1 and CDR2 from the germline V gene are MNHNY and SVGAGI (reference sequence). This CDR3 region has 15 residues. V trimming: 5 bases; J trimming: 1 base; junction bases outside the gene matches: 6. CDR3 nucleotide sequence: TGTGCCAGCAGTCACCCGCGGGGGGCCCAAGAGACCCAGTACTTC. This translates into CASSHPRGAQETQYF.

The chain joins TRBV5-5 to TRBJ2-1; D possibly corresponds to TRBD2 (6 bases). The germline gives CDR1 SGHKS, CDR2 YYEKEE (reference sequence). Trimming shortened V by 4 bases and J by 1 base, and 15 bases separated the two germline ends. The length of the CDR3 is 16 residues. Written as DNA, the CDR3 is TGTGCCAGCAGCGTTGGTTCCAGCGGGTCCTACAATGAGCAGTTCTTC. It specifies CASSVGSSGSYNEQFF.

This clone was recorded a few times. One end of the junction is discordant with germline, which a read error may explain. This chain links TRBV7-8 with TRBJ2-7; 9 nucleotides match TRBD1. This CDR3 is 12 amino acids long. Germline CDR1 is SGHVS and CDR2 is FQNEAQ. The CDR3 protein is CASSLAGTGRSF. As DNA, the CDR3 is TGTGCCAGCAGCTTAGCTGGGACAGGGCGTTCCTTC.

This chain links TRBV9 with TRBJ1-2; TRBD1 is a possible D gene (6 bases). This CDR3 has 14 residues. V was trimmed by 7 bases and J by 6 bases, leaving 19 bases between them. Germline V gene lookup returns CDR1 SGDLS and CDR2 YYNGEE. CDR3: CASRTLQGSDGYTF. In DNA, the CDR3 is TGTGCCAGCCGAACCCTACAGGGCTCGGATGGCTACACCTTC.

This chain's CDR3 is CASSYSQLRDNSPLHF. DNA for the CDR3: TGTGCCAGCAGTTACTCGCAACTCCGGGATAATTCACCCCTCCACTTT. The J gene is TRBJ1-6, the V gene TRBV6-6; D remains unclear. Per the germline V gene, CDR1 is MNHNY and CDR2 is SVGAGI (reference sequence). Trimming shortened V by 0 bases and J by 5 bases, and 11 bases separated the two germline ends. The CDR3 runs to 16 residues.

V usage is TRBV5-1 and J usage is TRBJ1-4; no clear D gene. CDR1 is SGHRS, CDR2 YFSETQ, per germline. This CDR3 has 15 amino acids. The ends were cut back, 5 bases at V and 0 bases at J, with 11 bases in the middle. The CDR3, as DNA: TGCGCCAGCAGGCTGGCCGGCCCAACTAATGAAAAACTGTTTTTT. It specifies CASRLAGPTNEKLFF.

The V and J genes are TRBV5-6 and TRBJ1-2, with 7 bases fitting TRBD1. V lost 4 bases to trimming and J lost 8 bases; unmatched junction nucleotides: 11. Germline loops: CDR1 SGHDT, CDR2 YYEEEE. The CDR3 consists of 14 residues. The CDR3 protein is CASSTRQGRGGYTF. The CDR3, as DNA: TGTGCCAGCAGCACCCGACAGGGTCGAGGGGGCTACACCTTC.

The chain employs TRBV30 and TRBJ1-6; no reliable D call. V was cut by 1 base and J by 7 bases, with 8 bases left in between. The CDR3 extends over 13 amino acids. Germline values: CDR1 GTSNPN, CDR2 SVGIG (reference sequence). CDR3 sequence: CAWSGPTNSPLHF. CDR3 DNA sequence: TGTGCCTGGAGTGGCCCCACAAATTCACCCCTCCACTTT.

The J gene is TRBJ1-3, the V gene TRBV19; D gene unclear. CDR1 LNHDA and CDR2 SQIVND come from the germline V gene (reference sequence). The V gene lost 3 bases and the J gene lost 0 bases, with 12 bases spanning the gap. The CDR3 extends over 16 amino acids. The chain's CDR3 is CASSIGPAFSGNTIYF. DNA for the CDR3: TGTGCCAGTAGTATCGGGCCCGCTTTCTCTGGAAACACCATATATTTT.

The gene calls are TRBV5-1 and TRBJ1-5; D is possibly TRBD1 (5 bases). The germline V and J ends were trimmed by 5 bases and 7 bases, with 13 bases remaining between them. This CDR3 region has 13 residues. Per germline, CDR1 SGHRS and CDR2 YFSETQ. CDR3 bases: TGCGCCAGCAGGGGGGTGGTAGGACAGCCCCAGCATTTT. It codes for CASRGVVGQPQHF.

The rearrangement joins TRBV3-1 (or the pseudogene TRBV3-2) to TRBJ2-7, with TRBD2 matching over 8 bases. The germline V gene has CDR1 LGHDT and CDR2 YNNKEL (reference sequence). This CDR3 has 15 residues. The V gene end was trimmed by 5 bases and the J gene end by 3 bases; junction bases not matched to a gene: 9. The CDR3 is CASSTWGLAGYEQYF. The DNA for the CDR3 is TGTGCCAGCAGCACCTGGGGTCTAGCGGGCTACGAGCAGTACTTC.

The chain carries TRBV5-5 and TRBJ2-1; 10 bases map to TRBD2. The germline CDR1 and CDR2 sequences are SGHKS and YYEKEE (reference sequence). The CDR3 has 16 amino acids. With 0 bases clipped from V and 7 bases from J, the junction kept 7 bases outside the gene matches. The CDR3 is CASSLAPSGGQNEQFF. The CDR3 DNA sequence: TGTGCCAGCAGCTTGGCCCCTAGCGGGGGCCAAAATGAGCAGTTCTTC.

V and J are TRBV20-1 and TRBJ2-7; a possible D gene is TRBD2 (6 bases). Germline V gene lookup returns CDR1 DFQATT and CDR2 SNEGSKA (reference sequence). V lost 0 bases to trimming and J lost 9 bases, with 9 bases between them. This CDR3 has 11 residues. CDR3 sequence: CSAREGGWQYF. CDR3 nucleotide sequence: TGCAGTGCTAGAGAGGGGGGATGGCAGTACTTC.

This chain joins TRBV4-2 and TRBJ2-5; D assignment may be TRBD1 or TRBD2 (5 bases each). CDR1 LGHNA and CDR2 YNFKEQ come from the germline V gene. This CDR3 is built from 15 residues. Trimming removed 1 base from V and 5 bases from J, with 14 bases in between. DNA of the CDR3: TGTGCCAGCAGCCAAGTTCCGGGGCGGCTGGAGACCCAGTACTTC. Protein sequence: CASSQVPGRLETQYF.

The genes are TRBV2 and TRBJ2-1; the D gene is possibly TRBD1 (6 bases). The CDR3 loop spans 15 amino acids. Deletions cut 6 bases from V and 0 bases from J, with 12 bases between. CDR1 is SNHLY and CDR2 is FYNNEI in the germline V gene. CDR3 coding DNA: TGTGCCAGCAGATTCTCAGGGGTCTCCTACAATGAGCAGTTCTTC. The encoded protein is CASRFSGVSYNEQFF.

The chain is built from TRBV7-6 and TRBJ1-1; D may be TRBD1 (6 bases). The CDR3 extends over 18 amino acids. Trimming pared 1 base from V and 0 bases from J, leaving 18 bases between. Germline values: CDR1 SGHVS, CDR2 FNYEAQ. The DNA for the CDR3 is TGTGCCAGCAGCTTAGAAGCGGGGGGCGCGGGGTTGAACACTGAAGCTTTCTTT. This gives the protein CASSLEAGGAGLNTEAFF. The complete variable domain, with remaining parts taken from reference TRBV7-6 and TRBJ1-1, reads GAGVSQSPRYKVTKRGQDVALRCDPISGHVSLYWYRQALGQGPEFLTYFNYEAQQDKSGLPNDRFSAERPEGSISTLTIQRTEQRDSAMYRCASSLEAGGAGLNTEAFFGQGTRLTVV.

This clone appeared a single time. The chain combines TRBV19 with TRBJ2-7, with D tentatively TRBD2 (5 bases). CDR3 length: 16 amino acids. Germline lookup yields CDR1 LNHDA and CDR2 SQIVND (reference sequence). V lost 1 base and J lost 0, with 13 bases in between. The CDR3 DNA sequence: TGTGCCAGTAGTATAGTCCTAGCTGCCATCTCCTACGAGCAGTACTTC. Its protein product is CASSIVLAAISYEQYF.